The present entry profiles one T cell receptor (beta chain) with its context. The antigen is undetermined. The repertoire was sequenced with immunoSEQ multiplex PCR; TCRdb's copy has only in-frame clones and lacks some. Of some 350,000 clones in the sample, approximately 85% were seen once. The V gene lost 0 bases and the J gene lost 2 bases, with 8 bases spanning the gap. CDR3 length: 15 amino acids. CDR1 and CDR2 (germline): MDHEN, SYDVKM. Treatment meaning: approximately 18 received Ad26.COV2.S at low or high dose, single or two shots; about five received placebo; per-sample allocation not given. Sampling was performed 63 days after the first vaccine or placebo injection. Ad26.COV2.S expressed prefusion-stabilized spike from the original Wuhan strain. This sample was taken from a study of Ad26.COV2.S vaccination and SARS-CoV-2 variants. The wider study: Ad26.COV2.S given intramuscularly, once or twice 56 days apart.

Study findings and constraints: The TCR breadth and depth analyses may have understated or missed part of the total T cell responses. Vaccinees displayed broader spike-specific TCR repertoires than placebo recipients.

The J gene is TRBJ1-3, the V gene TRBV28, with D possibly matching TRBD1 (5 bases). The TCR was taken from a person aged 18-60 years who received the Ad26.COV2.S COVID-19 vaccine or a placebo. Source: peripheral blood, taken in a trial of Ad26.COV2.S vaccine versus placebo. This chain's CDR3 is CASSLWDIPGNTIYF. The CDR3 DNA reads as TGTGCCAGCAGTTTATGGGACATCCCTGGAAACACCATATATTTT.